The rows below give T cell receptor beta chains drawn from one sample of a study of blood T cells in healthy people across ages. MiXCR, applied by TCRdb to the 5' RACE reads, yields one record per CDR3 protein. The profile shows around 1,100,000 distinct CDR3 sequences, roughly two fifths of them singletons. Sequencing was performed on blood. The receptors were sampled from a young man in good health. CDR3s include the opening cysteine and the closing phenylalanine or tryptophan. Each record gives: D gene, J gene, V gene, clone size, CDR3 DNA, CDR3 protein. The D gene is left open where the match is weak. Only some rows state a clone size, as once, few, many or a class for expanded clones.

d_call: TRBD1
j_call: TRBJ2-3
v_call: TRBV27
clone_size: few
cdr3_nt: TGTGCCAGCGGATACCACACGACAGGGGAGGTTCGAGATACGCAGTATTTT
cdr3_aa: CASGYHTTGEVRDTQYF

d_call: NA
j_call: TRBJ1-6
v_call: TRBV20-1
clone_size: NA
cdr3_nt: TGCAGTGCTAGTTCGTCGGGGTTGAGGTCACCCCTCCACTTT
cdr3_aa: CSASSSGLRSPLHF

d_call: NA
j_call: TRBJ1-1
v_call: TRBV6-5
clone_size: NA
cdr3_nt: TGTGCCAGCAGTTACTCTAGACGCGTGGGCACTGAAGCTTTCTTT
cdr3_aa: CASSYSRRVGTEAFF

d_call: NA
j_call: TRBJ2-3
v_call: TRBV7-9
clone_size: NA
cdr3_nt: TGTGCCAGCAGCTTAGCTAGACTGGATCGCACAGATACGCAGTATTTT
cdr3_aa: CASSLARLDRTDTQYF

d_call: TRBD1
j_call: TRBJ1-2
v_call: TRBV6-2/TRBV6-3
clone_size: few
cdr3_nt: TGTGCCAGCAGTCAAGACAGGGCCAAGGGCTACACCTTC
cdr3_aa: CASSQDRAKGYTF

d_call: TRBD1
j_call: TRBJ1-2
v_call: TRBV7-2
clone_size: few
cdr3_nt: TGTGCCAGCAGCTCGGGACAGGGAAGATCCTATGGCTACACCTTC
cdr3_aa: CASSSGQGRSYGYTF

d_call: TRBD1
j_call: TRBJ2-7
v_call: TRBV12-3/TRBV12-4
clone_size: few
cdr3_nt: TGTGCCAGCAGCAAAGACAGGGGGCAGTACGAGCAGTACTTC
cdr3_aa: CASSKDRGQYEQYF

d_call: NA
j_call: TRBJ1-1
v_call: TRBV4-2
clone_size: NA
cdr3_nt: TGTGCCAGCAGCCAAGATACCTATGGGATGAGTATGAACACTGAAGCTTTCTTT
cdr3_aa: CASSQDTYGMSMNTEAFF

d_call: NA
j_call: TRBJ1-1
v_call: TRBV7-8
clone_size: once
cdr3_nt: TGTGCCAGCAGCTCCCTCCTTCACAGTTCCACTGAAGCTTTCTTT
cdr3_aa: CASSSLLHSSTEAFF

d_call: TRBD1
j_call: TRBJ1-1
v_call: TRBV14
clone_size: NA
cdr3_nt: TGTGCCAGCAGCCAAGATGGGGGACAGATGAACACTGAAGCTTTCTTT
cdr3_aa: CASSQDGGQMNTEAFF

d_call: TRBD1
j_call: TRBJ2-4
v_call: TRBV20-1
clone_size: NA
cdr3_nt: TGCAGTGCTCGAGCCGGAGGACAGGAATCGGCCTATTACTTC
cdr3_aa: CSARAGGQESAYYF

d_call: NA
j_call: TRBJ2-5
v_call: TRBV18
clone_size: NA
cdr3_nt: TGTGCCAGCTCCCGCGGACGAGCCCAAGAGACCCAGTACTTC
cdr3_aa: CASSRGRAQETQYF

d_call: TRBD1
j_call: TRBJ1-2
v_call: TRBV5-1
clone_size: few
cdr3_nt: TGTGCCAGCAGCTTAGAACAGGGGAGTGGCTACACCTTC
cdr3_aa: CASSLEQGSGYTF

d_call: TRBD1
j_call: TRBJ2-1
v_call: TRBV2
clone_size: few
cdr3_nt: TGTGCCAGCAGGACCCGGGACAGGGGATACAATGAGCAGTTCTTC
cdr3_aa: CASRTRDRGYNEQFF

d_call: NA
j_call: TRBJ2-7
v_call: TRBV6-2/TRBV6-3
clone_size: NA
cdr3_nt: TGTGCCAGCAGCTCCTCTTCCGGGACGCAGTTCTACAATGAGCAGTACTTC
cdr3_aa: CASSSSSGTQFYNEQYF

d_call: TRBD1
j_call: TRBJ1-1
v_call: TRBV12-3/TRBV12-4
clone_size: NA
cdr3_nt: TGTGCCAGCAGCAGGGGGGTGCCTGAAGCTTTCTTT
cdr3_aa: CASSRGVPEAFF

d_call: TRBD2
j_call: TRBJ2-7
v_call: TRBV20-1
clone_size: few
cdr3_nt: TGCAGTGCTAGGAGGCGGGAGGACTCCTACGAGCAGTACTTC
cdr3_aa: CSARRREDSYEQYF

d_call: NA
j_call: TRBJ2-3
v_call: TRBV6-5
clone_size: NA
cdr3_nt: TGTGCCAGCAGTGTCCGCCGCAGGGAAGATACGCAGTATTTT
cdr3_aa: CASSVRRREDTQYF